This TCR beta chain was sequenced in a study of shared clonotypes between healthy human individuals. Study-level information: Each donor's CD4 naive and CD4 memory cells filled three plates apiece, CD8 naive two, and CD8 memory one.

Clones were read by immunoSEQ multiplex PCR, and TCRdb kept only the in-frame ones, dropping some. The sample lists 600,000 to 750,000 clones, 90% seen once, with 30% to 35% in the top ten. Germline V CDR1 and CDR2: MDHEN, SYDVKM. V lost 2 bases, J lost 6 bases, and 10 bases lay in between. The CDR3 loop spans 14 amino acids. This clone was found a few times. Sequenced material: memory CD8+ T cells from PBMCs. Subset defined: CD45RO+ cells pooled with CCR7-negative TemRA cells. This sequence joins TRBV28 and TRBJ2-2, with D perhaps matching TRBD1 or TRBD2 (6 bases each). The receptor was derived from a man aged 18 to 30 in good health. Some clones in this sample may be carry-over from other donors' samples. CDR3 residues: CASSLVGGPGELFF. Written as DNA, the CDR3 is TGTGCCAGCAGTTTAGTCGGGGGCCCCGGGGAGCTGTTTTTT. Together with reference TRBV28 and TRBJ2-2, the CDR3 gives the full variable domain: DVKVTQSSRYLVKRTGEKVFLECVQDMDHENMFWYRQDPGLGLRLIYFSYDVKMKEKGDIPEGYSVSREKKERFSLILESASTNQTSMYLCASSLVGGPGELFFGEGSRLTVL.